This T cell receptor (beta chain) was observed in a study of post-analysis software for immune sequencing data. With 4 bases removed from V and 1 base from J, the gap between germline ends came to 11 bases. From germline, CDR1 is LGHNA and CDR2 YNFKEQ. This CDR3 is built from 14 residues. Prepared libraries of TCR beta cDNA carried unique molecular identifiers. TCRdb recomputed calls from the PCR reads with MiXCR, one row per CDR3 protein. The profile shows 400,000 to 500,000 distinct CDR3 sequences, less than 40% of them singletons. Overall study findings and caveats: In patients, TRBV5-6, TRBV5-1 and TRBV20-1 belonged to 4 or 5 TRBV segments found more frequently than in controls.

This clonotype appeared many times. The antigen is not known. This receptor was obtained from a girl aged 2 to 9 with multiple sclerosis. The sequenced material came from blood. The chain combines TRBV4-2 with TRBJ2-7; D is possibly TRBD2 (6 bases). The CDR3 sequence: CASSPALASYEQYF. The CDR3 DNA sequence: TGTGCCAGCAGCCCAGCACTAGCATCCTACGAGCAGTACTTC.